This is a list of T cell receptor beta chains from one sample in a study of molecular identifiers for immune sequencing clone quantification. TCRdb ran MiXCR on the PCR reads and lists one entry per CDR3 protein. This sample has hundreds of thousands of distinct CDR3 sequences, with 15% to 20% found just once. Sequences were obtained from naive CD8+ T cells from blood, with Jurkat cell RNA spiked in. Receptors originate from a human donor in good health. Some libraries in this study had Jurkat cell RNA spiked in. Each CDR3 is given with its conserved first and last residue. A D gene is named only where the DNA matches it firmly. Size is stated for part of the rows, as once, few or many counts, or as a class when the clone is expanded.

TRBD2	TRBJ2-7	TRBV9	.	TGTGCCAGCAGCGCAGTGGCGGGGGGAACCTACGAGCAGTACTTC	CASSAVAGGTYEQYF
.	TRBJ1-1	TRBV7-2	.	TGTGCCAGCAGCTTATCGTTGCGGGCTGAAGCTTTCTTT	CASSLSLRAEAFF
.	TRBJ2-1	TRBV30	many	TGTGCCTGGAGTGCTGTTGGGGGTACTGAGCAGTTCTTC	CAWSAVGGTEQFF
.	TRBJ1-6	TRBV4-1	.	TGCGCCAGCAGCCACCACACAGGGTCATATAATTCACCCCTCCACTTT	CASSHHTGSYNSPLHF
TRBD2	TRBJ2-1	TRBV19	.	TGTGCCAGTAGTGGCCGTGTACTAGCGGGGGGCTTCAATGAGCAGTTCTTC	CASSGRVLAGGFNEQFF
.	TRBJ2-7	TRBV21-1	many	TGTGCCAGCAGCACCACGTGGCCCCCGGGGACCGAGCAGTACTTC	CASSTTWPPGTEQYF
.	TRBJ2-5	TRBV6-2/TRBV6-3	few	TGTGCCAGCATCCCACAGTCCCCCCCAGAGACCCAGTACTTC	CASIPQSPPETQYF
.	TRBJ2-1	TRBV5-1	many	TGCGCCAGCAGCCGGGACTCGAGCTCCTACAATGAGCAGTTCTTC	CASSRDSSSYNEQFF
TRBD2	TRBJ2-1	TRBV10-3	.	TGTGCCATCAGTGAGTCAGCGGGAGAGGGGAGTGAGCAGTTCTTC	CAISESAGEGSEQFF
TRBD2	TRBJ2-7	TRBV5-1	many	TGCGCCAGCAGCTTGACTCCGGGACTAGCGGTTTACGAGCAGTACTTC	CASSLTPGLAVYEQYF
TRBD1	TRBJ1-5	TRBV27	many	TGTGCCAGCAGTTTATACAGGGGGGATCAGCCCCAGCATTTT	CASSLYRGDQPQHF
.	TRBJ2-1	TRBV6-2/TRBV6-3	.	TGTGCCAGCAGTTACTCGCTGATATATGAGCAGTTCTTC	CASSYSLIYEQFF
.	TRBJ2-3	TRBV7-8	many	TGTGCCAGCAGCTTAGCGGGGGTGAGAGATACGCAGTATTTT	CASSLAGVRDTQYF
.	TRBJ1-2	TRBV7-2	many	TGTGCCAGCAGCTTAGCTTCTGGCTACACCTTC	CASSLASGYTF
.	TRBJ2-3	TRBV28	many	TGTGCCAGCACGCTCAGGGTCGCCCTAACAGATACGCAGTATTTT	CASTLRVALTDTQYF
TRBD1	TRBJ1-5	TRBV15	many	TGTGCCACCAGCAAGGACAGGGGAAGCAATCAGCCCCAGCATTTT	CATSKDRGSNQPQHF
TRBD1	TRBJ2-2	TRBV29-1	many	TGCAGCGTGCCGGGACAGGGAACGCACACCGGGGAGCTGTTTTTT	CSVPGQGTHTGELFF
TRBD1	TRBJ2-1	TRBV27	few	TGTGCCAGCAGTTCCTCGGACAGGGGGAAGGGTGAGCAGTTCTTC	CASSSSDRGKGEQFF
TRBD2	TRBJ2-2	TRBV6-2/TRBV6-3	many	TGTGCCAGCAGTTATTCCTGGACTAGCGGGAACGCCGGGGAGCTGTTTTTT	CASSYSWTSGNAGELFF
TRBD1	TRBJ2-7	TRBV20-1	few	TGCAGTGCTGAAAAAGGGACAGGGATTACCTACGAGCAGTACTTC	CSAEKGTGITYEQYF
TRBD1	TRBJ1-5	TRBV6-8	many	TGTGCCAGCAGTAATACCGGGACAGGTACTAATCAGCCCCAGCATTTT	CASSNTGTGTNQPQHF
.	TRBJ2-5	TRBV7-9	.	TGTGCCAGCAGCTTACGACAAGAGACCCGGTACTTC	CASSLRQETRYF
.	TRBJ2-2	TRBV27	.	TGTGCCAGCAGCCCGACCAGGACGGAAGTTGCCGGGGAGCTGTTTTTT	CASSPTRTEVAGELFF
.	TRBJ1-1	TRBV4-3	.	TGCGCCAGCAGCCAAGATTCAACAGGCCCTGAAGCTTTCTTT	CASSQDSTGPEAFF
.	TRBJ1-4	TRBV9	many	TGTGCCAGCAGCAATTCTGGAGGGGGTTCTGAAAAACTGTTTTTT	CASSNSGGGSEKLFF
.	TRBJ2-3	TRBV2	many	TGTGCCAGCAGTGAGGAAGATACGCAGTATTTT	CASSEEDTQYF
TRBD1	TRBJ1-1	TRBV13	many	TGTGCCAGCAGCTCCAGGGGGGGCGTTGCTGAAGCTTTCTTT	CASSSRGGVAEAFF
.	TRBJ1-1	TRBV27	many	TGTGCCAGCAGTCCCGGGGGTTTAGAAGCTTTCTTT	CASSPGGLEAFF
TRBD2	TRBJ2-1	TRBV5-1	few	TGCGCCAGCAGCTTGGAGAGACTAGCGGGAGATGAGCGGTTCTTC	CASSLERLAGDERFF
TRBD1	TRBJ1-1	TRBV4-1	few	TGCGCCAGCAGCCATCTCCACGGACAGGGGAACACTGAAGCTTTCTTT	CASSHLHGQGNTEAFF
TRBD1	TRBJ2-1	TRBV4-3	few	TGCGCCAGCAGCCAAGATGGGACAGGTACCGGGAATGAGCAGTTCTTC	CASSQDGTGTGNEQFF
.	TRBJ1-1	TRBV24-1	many	TGTGCCACCCAATGGGGGCAACGCACTGAAGCTTTCTTT	CATQWGQRTEAFF
.	TRBJ2-7	TRBV20-1	many	TGCAGTGCCCTGGCGGACTCAGCTGGGTTCGAGCAGTACTTC	CSALADSAGFEQYF
.	TRBJ2-3	TRBV9	many	TGTGCCAGCAGCGTATTGGTCTCCACCAGCACAGATACGCAGTATTTT	CASSVLVSTSTDTQYF
.	TRBJ2-7	TRBV6-2/TRBV6-3	.	TGTGCCAGCAGTTACTCGCCCCGGGTAGCAGGGGGGTACGAGCAGTACTTC	CASSYSPRVAGGYEQYF
.	TRBJ1-1	TRBV27	many	TGTGCCAGCAGTTTATCTGGTGACGGTAGGGACACTGAAGCTTTCTTT	CASSLSGDGRDTEAFF
.	TRBJ1-2	TRBV13	many	TGTGCCAGCAGCTTAGGTACAGCTGAGGGCTACACCTTC	CASSLGTAEGYTF
.	TRBJ1-1	TRBV7-9	many	TGTGCCAGCACTAACCCGGGGCAGGCCGAAGCTTTCTTT	CASTNPGQAEAFF
TRBD1	TRBJ2-3	TRBV29-1	many	TGCAGCTCATCCGGGACAGAGGGCACAGATACGCAGTATTTT	CSSSGTEGTDTQYF
.	TRBJ1-5	TRBV19	many	TGTGCCAGTAGTATTATTCTAGGGCCCATTCAGCCCCAGCATTTT	CASSIILGPIQPQHF
TRBD2	TRBJ2-1	TRBV7-8	once	TGTGCCAGCAGGCAGGGACTAGCGGGTGAAGATGTGTTC	CASRQGLAGEDVF
TRBD2	TRBJ2-5	TRBV18	many	TGTGCCAGCTCACTACGACTAGCGGGGTACCAAGAGACCCAGTACTTC	CASSLRLAGYQETQYF
.	TRBJ2-7	TRBV7-2	many	TGTGCCAGCAGCTTAGGAGTCGGGCTTTCCTACGAGCAGTACTTC	CASSLGVGLSYEQYF
TRBD2	TRBJ2-3	TRBV29-1	many	TGCAGCGTTGAAGGGACTAGCGGGGAAACCACAGATACGCAGTATTTT	CSVEGTSGETTDTQYF
.	TRBJ2-5	TRBV6-6	few	TGTGCCAGCAGTTACTTCTGGGGGAAGGCGAAAGAGACCCAGTACTTC	CASSYFWGKAKETQYF
.	TRBJ2-3	TRBV9	few	TGTGCCAGCAGCGTAACGTGGGGGGAGTTATATACGCAGTATTTT	CASSVTWGELYTQYF
TRBD2	TRBJ2-3	TRBV30	many	TGTGCCTGGGGTAGCGGGGTGGGCACAGATACGCAGTATTTT	CAWGSGVGTDTQYF
.	TRBJ2-1	TRBV21-1	.	TGTGCCAGCAGCAAAGAGGGGGCCTACAATGAGCAGTTCTTC	CASSKEGAYNEQFF
.	TRBJ2-7	TRBV5-6	many	TGTGCCAGCTCCTGGGTCCAGGGCTACGAGCAGTACTTC	CASSWVQGYEQYF
.	TRBJ1-1	TRBV11-2	.	TGTGCCAGCAGCCCACAGCCCCGGGATGAAGCTTTCTTT	CASSPQPRDEAFF